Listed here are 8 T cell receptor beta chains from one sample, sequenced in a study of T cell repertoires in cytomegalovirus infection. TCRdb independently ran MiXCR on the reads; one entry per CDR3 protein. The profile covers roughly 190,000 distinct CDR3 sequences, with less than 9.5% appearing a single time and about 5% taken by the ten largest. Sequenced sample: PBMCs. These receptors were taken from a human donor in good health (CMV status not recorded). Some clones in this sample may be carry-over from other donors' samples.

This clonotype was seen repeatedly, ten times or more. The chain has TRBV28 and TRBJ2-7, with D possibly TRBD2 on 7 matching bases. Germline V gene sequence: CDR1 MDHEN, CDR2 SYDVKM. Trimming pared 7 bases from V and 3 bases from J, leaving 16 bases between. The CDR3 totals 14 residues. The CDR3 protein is CASKIRGGFYEQYF. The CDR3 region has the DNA TGTGCCAGCAAGATTAGGGGGGGATTCTACGAGCAGTACTTC.

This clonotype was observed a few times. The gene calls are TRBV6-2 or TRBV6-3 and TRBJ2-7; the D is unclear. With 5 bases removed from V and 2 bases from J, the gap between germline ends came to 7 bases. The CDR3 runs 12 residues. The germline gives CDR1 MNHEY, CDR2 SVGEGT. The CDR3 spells CASSLDTYEQYF. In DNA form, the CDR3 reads TGTGCCAGCAGTCTGGATACCTACGAGCAGTACTTC.

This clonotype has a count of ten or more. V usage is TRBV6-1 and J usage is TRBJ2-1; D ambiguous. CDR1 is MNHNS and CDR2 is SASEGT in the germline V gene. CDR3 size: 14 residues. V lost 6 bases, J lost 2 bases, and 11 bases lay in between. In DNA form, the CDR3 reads TGTGCCAGCAGCAATGCCGCAGCCTACAATGAGCAGTTCTTC. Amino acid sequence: CASSNAAAYNEQFF.

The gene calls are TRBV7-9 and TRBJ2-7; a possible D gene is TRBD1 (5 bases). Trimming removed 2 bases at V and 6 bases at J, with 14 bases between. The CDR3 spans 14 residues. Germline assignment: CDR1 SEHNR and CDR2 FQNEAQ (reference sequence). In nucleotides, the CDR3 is TGTGCCAGCAGCTTAAGCGCAGGGAAGGGCGAGCAGTACTTC. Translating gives CASSLSAGKGEQYF. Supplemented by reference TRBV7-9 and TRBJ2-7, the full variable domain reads DTGVSQNPRHKITKRGQNVTFRCDPISEHNRLYWYRQTLGQGPEFLTYFQNEAQLEKSRLLSDRFSAERPKGSFSTLEIQRTEQGDSAMYLCASSLSAGKGEQYFGPGTRLTVT.

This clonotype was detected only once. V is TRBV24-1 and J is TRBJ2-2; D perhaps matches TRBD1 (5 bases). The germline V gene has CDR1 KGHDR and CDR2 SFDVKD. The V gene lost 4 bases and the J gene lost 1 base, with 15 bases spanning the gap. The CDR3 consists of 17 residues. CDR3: CATSDRSSQGNTGELFF. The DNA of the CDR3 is TGTGCCACCAGTGACCGCTCAAGTCAGGGGAACACCGGGGAGCTGTTTTTT.

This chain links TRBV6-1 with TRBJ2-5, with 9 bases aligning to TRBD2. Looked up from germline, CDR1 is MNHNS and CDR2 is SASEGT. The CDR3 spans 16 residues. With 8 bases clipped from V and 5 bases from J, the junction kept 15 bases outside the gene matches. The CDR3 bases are TGTGCCAGCTTAGGCCTTACTAGCGGGCATGGGGAGACCCAGTACTTC. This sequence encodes CASLGLTSGHGETQYF.

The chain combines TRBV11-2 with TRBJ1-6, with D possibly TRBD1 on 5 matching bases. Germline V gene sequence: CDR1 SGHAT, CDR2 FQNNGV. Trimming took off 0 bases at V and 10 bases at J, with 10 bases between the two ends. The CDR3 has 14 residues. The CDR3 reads CASSLEGEGSPLHF. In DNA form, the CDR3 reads TGTGCCAGCAGCTTAGAGGGGGAAGGGTCACCCCTCCACTTT.

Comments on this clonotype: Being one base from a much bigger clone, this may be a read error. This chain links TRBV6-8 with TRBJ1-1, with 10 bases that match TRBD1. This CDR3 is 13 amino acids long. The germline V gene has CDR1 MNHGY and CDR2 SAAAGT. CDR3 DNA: TGTGCCAGCAGTACGCCCGGGACAGGGGAAGCTTCCTTT. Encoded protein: CASSTPGTGEASF.